This T cell receptor beta chain is from a study of shared clonotypes between healthy human individuals. CD45RO-negative CD8 cells positively selected for CCR7 made up the naive population, which excluded terminally differentiated effector memory CD45RA+ cells. Recent acute infections and vaccinations were absent in the healthy HIV-negative adult donors. Concerning this clone itself: Its target is not known.

General study findings and limits: Sharing across four donors was highest in naive CD4 (roughly 5%) and lowest in memory CD8 (roughly 0.4%).

Per the study methods: Filtering was not the same, since immunoSEQ gave junction-only sequences without quality scores. Produced via immunoSEQ multiplex PCR; TCRdb's table is partial and in-frame only. That table supplies the V and J calls and clone size; D and trimming were determined from the DNA. The data show about 1,900,000 clones, about 95% seen once. The V end was cut by 5 bases, the J end by 3 bases, with 14 bases between. Per the germline V gene, CDR1 is SGDLS and CDR2 is YYNGEE. The CDR3 totals 14 residues. The clonotype originates from a man younger than 35 in good health. This rearrangement joins TRBV9 to TRBJ1-1; a weak D match, TRBD1 (5 bases). The material sequenced was naive CD8+ T cells sorted from blood. The CDR3 here is CASSLGAQYTEAFF. For the CDR3, the DNA is TGTGCCAGCAGTTTAGGGGCGCAGTACACTGAAGCTTTCTTT.